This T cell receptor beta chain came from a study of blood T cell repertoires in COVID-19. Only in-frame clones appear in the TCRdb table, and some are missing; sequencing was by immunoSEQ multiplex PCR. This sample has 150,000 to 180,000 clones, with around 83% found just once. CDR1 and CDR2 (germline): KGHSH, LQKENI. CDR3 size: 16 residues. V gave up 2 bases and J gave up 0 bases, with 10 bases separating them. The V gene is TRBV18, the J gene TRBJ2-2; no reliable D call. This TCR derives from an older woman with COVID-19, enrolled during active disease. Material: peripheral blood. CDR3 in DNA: TGTGCCAGCTCACCAAACATGAACGCGAACACCGGGGAGCTGTTTTTT. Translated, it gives CASSPNMNANTGELFF.